This TCR beta chain was captured in a study of circulating and synovial CD4+ cells in juvenile arthritis. Study findings and constraints: Bulk blood CD4 samples held at least an order of magnitude more or fewer genomes than CPL. These blood cells shared more CDR3 sequences with synovium than bulk blood. Shared-clonotype fractions with synovium likely underestimate full repertoire overlap.

Generated by immunoSEQ multiplex PCR, the TCRdb table keeps only in-frame clones and is missing some. Of approximately 15,000 clones in the sample, under 95% were seen once. Patients with active juvenile idiopathic arthritis donated these samples. A remark on this clone: The target antigen is unknown.

V trimming: 7 bases; J trimming: 3 bases; junction bases outside the gene matches: 9. This CDR3 has 14 residues. Germline CDR1 MDHEN, CDR2 SYDVKM. This chain uses TRBV28 with TRBJ2-7, with 7 nucleotides matching TRBD2. Sequencing was done on a sample of CD4+ T cells from blood. The TCR originated in a human donor with juvenile idiopathic arthritis. The CDR3 nucleotides read TGTGCCAGCACCCCGGGCGGGAGAAGCTACGAGCAGTACTTC. This encodes CASTPGGRSYEQYF.